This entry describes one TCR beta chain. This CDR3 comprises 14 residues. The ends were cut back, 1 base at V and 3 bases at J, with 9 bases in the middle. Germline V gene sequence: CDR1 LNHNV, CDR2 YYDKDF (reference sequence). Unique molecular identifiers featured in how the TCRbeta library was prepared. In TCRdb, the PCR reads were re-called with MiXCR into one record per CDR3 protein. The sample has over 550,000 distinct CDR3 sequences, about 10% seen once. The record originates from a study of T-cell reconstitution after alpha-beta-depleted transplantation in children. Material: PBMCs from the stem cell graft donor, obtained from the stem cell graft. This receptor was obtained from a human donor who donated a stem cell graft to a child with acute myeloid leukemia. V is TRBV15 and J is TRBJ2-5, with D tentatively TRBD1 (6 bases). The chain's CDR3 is CATSRVRTEETQYF. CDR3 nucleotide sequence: TGTGCCACCAGCAGAGTCCGGACAGAAGAGACCCAGTACTTC.